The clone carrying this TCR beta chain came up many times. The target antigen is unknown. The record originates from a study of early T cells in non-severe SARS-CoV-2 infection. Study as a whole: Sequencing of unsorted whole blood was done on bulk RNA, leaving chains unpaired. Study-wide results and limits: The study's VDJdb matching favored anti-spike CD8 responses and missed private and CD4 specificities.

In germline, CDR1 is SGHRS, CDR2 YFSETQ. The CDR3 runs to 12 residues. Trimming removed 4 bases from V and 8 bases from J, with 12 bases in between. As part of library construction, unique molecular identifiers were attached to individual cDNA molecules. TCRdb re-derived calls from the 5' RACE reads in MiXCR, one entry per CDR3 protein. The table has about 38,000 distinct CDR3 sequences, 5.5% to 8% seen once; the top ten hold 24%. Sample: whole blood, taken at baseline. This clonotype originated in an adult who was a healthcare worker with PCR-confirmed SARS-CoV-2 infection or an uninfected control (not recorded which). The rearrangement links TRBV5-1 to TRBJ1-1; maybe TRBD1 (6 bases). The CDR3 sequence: CASSLRGGEAFF. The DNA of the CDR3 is TGCGCCAGCAGCCTGAGAGGGGGGGAAGCTTTCTTT.